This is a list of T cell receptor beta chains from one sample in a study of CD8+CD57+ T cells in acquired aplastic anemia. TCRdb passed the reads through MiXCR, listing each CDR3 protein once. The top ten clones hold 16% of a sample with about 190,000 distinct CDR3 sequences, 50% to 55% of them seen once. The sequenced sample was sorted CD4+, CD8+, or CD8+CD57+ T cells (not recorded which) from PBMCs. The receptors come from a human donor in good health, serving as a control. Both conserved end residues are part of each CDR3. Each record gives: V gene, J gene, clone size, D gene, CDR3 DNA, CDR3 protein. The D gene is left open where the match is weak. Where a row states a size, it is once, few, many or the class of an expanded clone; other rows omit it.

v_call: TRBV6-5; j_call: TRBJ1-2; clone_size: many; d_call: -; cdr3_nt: TGTGCCAGCAGTTACGTTGGGGGGGGGTATGGCTACACCTTC; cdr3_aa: CASSYVGGGYGYTF
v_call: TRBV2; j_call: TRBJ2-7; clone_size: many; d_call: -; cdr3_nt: TGTGCCAGCAGTGAAGCGGCGGGTAGCTCCTACGAGCAGTACTTC; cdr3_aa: CASSEAAGSSYEQYF
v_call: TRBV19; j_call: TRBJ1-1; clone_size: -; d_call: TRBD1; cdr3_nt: TGTGCCAGTAGTCCTCGGGACAGAACTGAAGCTTTCTTT; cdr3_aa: CASSPRDRTEAFF
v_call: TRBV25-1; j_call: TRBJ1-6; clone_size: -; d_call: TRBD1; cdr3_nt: TGTGCCAGCAGTGCTGGGGACAGGGAAAATTCACCCCTCCACTTT; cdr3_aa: CASSAGDRENSPLHF
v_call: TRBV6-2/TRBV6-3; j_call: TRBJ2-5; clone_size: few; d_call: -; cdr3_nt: TGTGCCAGCAGCCCAAGGGGGATACAAGAGACCCAGTACTTC; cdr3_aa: CASSPRGIQETQYF
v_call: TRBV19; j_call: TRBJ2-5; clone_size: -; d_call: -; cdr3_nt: TGTGCCAGTAAGCATGATTGGGGGAGCCAAGAGACCCAGTACTTC; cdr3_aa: CASKHDWGSQETQYF
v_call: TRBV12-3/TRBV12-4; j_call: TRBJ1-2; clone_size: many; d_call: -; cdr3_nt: TGTGCCAGCAGTTTACCCCGGGGTCTAGTCTATGGCTACACCTTC; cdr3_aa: CASSLPRGLVYGYTF
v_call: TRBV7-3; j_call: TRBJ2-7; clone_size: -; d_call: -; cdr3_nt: TGTGCCAGCAGCCACGGGACAGAGCAGTACTTC; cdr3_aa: CASSHGTEQYF
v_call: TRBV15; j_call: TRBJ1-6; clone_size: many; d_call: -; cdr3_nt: TGTGCCACCAGCAGGGGGCCGGACAGTCATAATTCACCCCTCCACTTT; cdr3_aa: CATSRGPDSHNSPLHF
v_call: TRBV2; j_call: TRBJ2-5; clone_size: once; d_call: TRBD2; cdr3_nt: TGTGCCAGCAGCCGGGCTAGCGGGGGAGAGACCCAGTACTTC; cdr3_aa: CASSRASGGETQYF
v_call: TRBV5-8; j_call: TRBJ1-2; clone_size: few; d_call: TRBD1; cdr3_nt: TGTGCCAGCAGCTTGCGGAATGCAGGGGGAGTTGGCTACACCTTC; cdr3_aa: CASSLRNAGGVGYTF
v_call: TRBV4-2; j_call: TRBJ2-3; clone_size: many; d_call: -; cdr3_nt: TGTGCCAGCAGCCAAGCGAACGGGGGTCCAGATACGCAGTATTTT; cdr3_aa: CASSQANGGPDTQYF
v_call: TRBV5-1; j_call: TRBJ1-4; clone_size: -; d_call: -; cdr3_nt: TGCGCCAGCAGCCCCAGTGGGGGAACTAATGAAAAACTGTTTTTT; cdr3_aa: CASSPSGGTNEKLFF
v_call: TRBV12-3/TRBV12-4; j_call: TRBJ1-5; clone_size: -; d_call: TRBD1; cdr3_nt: TGTGCCAGCAGTTCCCGACCGACCTTCGGGACAGGGATGGGTGGCAATCAGCCCCAGCATTTT; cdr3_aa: CASSSRPTFGTGMGGNQPQHF
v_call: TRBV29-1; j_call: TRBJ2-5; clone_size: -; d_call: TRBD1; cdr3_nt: TGCAGTGCTCCGACCGGGACAGGGGGCGGAGAGACCCAGTACTTC; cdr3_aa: CSAPTGTGGGETQYF
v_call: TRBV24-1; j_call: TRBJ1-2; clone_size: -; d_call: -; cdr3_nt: TGTGCCACCAGTGGTCGGGCGAGCTCCTACAATGAGCAGTTCTATGGCTACACCTTC; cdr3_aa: CATSGRASSYNEQFYGYTF
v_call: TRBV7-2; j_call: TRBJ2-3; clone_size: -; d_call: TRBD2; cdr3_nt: TGTGCCAGCAGCCAAGATGGGGCTAGCGGGGGGGCGGATACGCAGTATTTT; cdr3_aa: CASSQDGASGGADTQYF
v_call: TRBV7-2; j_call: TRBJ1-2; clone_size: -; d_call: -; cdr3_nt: TGTGCCAGCAGCGCGCGGCCCGGGACTTTTAAGGGCTACACCTTC; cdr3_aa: CASSARPGTFKGYTF
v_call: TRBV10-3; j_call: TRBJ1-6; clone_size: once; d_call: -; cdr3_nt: TGTGCCATCAGTGCAGTCAGTAATTCACCCCTCCACTTT; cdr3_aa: CAISAVSNSPLHF
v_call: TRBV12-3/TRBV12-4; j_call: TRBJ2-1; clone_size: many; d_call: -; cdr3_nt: TGTGCCAGCAGTTTAGATTTCTCCTACAATGAGCAGTTCTTC; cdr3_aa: CASSLDFSYNEQFF
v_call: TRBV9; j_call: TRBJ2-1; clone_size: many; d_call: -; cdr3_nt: TGTGCCAGCAGCGTAGAAGTGGGGGGATTGGGGGATTACAATGAGCAGTTCTTC; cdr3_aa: CASSVEVGGLGDYNEQFF
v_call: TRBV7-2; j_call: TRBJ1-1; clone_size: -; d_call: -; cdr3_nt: TGTGCCAGCGGCTCCCGGGAGGGAAGCACTGAAGCTTTCTTT; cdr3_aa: CASGSREGSTEAFF
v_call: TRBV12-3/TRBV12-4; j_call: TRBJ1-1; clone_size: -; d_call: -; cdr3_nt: TGTGCCAGCAGTTTCGCGGTGAACACTGAAGCTTTCTTT; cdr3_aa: CASSFAVNTEAFF
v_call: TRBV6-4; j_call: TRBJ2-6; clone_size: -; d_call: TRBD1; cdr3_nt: TGTGCCAGCAGCGCGGGACAGGGGCGCTCTGGGGCCAACGTCCTGACTTTC; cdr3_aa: CASSAGQGRSGANVLTF
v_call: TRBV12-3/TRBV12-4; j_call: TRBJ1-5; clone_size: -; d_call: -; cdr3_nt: TGTGCCAGCAGTTTATCTATGGGGAACCAGCCCCAGCATTTT; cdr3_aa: CASSLSMGNQPQHF
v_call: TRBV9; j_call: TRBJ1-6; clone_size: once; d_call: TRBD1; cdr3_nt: TGTGCCAGCAGTTCCGGGACAGGGGATATTAATTCACCCCTCCACTTT; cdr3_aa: CASSSGTGDINSPLHF
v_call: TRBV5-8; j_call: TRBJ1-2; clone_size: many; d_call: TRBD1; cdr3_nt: TGTGCCAGCAGCTTGGACAGGGGGCTGAGCGCGGGGGGCTACACCTTC; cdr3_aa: CASSLDRGLSAGGYTF
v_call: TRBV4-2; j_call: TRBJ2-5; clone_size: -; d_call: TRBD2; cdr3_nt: TGTGCCAGCAGGTCTACCGGGACTAGCGGGGGGGCAGGAGAGACCCAGTACTTC; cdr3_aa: CASRSTGTSGGAGETQYF
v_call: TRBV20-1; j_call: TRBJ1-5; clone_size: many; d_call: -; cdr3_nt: TGCAGTGCTCAAAACGTTTACAATCAGCCCCAGCATTTT; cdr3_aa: CSAQNVYNQPQHF